The text below deals with one T cell receptor (beta chain). Assay: immunoSEQ multiplex PCR; the TCRdb copy retains only in-frame clones and omits some. The data show about 27,000 clones, more than 70% seen once. Germline CDR1 is SGHTA and CDR2 is FQGTGA. With 5 bases removed from V and 10 bases from J, the gap between germline ends came to 17 bases. This CDR3 has 13 residues. This record belongs to a study of OX40 agonist ivuxolimab in advanced cancers. V usage is TRBV7-3 and J usage is TRBJ1-2; a weak D match, TRBD1 (5 bases). Sequencing was performed on CD4+ or CD8+ T cells sorted from blood, taken in a trial of the OX40 agonist ivuxolimab. The receptor comes from an adult with an advanced solid tumor such as melanoma, head and neck, liver or kidney cancer. The chain's CDR3 is CASSLMGTSDYTF. Here the CDR3 DNA reads TGTGCCAGCAGCCTCATGGGGACGTCGGACTACACCTTC.